This is a list of T cell receptor beta chains from one sample in a study of T cell changes during pregnancy in multiple sclerosis. Sequencing used immunoSEQ multiplex PCR; TCRdb keeps in-frame clones, though not all of them. The sample has fewer than 80,000 clones; roughly nine tenths are singletons. The sequences come from CD4+ T cells from peripheral blood mononuclear cells, collected in the third trimester of pregnancy. These receptor sequences come from a female donor in good health, enrolled as a control in a pregnancy study. The CDR3 runs from the conserved cysteine through the conserved F or W. Fields, in order: J gene, D gene, V gene, clone size, CDR3 protein, CDR3 DNA. The D gene is left open where the match is weak. The size entry is marked missing in some rows and otherwise reads once, few, many or a size class.

J: TRBJ1-3
D: .
V: TRBV6-5
size: .
CDR3: CASSRNFYSGNTIYF
DNA: TGTGCCAGCAGCAGGAATTTCTACTCTGGAAACACCATATATTTT

J: TRBJ2-3
D: TRBD2
V: TRBV6-1
size: .
CDR3: CASSEGPAGGKDTQYF
DNA: TGTGCCAGCAGTGAAGGGCCAGCGGGGGGGAAAGATACGCAGTATTTT

J: TRBJ1-2
D: TRBD1
V: TRBV5-1
size: .
CDR3: CASRPDPGGRNYGYTF
DNA: TGCGCCAGCCGCCCGGACCCAGGGGGTCGTAACTATGGCTACACCTTC

J: TRBJ1-2
D: .
V: TRBV6-5
size: .
CDR3: CASQATNYGYTF
DNA: TGTGCCAGCCAGGCGACTAACTATGGCTACACCTTC

J: TRBJ1-2
D: .
V: TRBV7-9
size: .
CDR3: CASSLVVGDGYTF
DNA: TGTGCCAGCAGCTTAGTCGTAGGGGATGGCTACACCTTC

J: TRBJ1-1
D: .
V: TRBV12-5
size: few
CDR3: CASGLVWQGHTEAFF
DNA: TGTGCTAGTGGTTTGGTGTGGCAGGGCCACACTGAAGCTTTCTTT

J: TRBJ1-6
D: .
V: TRBV7-3
size: .
CDR3: CASSSTAYNSPLHF
DNA: TGTGCCAGCAGCTCGACAGCATATAATTCACCCCTCCACTTT

J: TRBJ2-2
D: .
V: TRBV29-1
size: .
CDR3: CSVARGGGLNTGELFF
DNA: TGCAGCGTTGCTAGGGGTGGGGGGTTGAACACCGGGGAGCTGTTTTTT

J: TRBJ2-1
D: .
V: TRBV5-1
size: .
CDR3: CASSLGQGSYNEQFF
DNA: TGCGCCAGCAGCTTGGGGCAGGGGAGCTACAATGAGCAGTTCTTC

J: TRBJ1-5
D: .
V: TRBV6-6
size: .
CDR3: CASITMQGNQPQHF
DNA: TGTGCCAGCATTACGATGCAGGGCAATCAGCCCCAGCATTTT

J: TRBJ2-3
D: TRBD2
V: TRBV9
size: .
CDR3: CASSPSFGLAGVRTDTQYF
DNA: TGTGCCAGCAGCCCCTCCTTCGGACTAGCGGGGGTGAGGACAGATACGCAGTATTTT

J: TRBJ1-6
D: .
V: TRBV30
size: .
CDR3: CAWNREGGSSNSPLHF
DNA: TGTGCCTGGAATAGAGAGGGAGGAAGTTCAAATTCACCCCTCCACTTT

J: TRBJ1-6
D: .
V: TRBV27
size: once
CDR3: CASRLDSYNSPLHF
DNA: TGTGCCAGCAGGTTGGACAGCTATAATTCACCCCTCCACTTT

J: TRBJ2-7
D: .
V: TRBV13
size: .
CDR3: CASSVIIGTYAREQYF
DNA: TGTGCCAGCAGCGTTATAATCGGGACTTATGCTCGCGAGCAGTACTTC

J: TRBJ1-3
D: .
V: TRBV25-1
size: .
CDR3: CASSRGQGIGNTIYF
DNA: TGTGCCAGCAGCCGTGGGCAGGGCATTGGAAACACCATATATTTT